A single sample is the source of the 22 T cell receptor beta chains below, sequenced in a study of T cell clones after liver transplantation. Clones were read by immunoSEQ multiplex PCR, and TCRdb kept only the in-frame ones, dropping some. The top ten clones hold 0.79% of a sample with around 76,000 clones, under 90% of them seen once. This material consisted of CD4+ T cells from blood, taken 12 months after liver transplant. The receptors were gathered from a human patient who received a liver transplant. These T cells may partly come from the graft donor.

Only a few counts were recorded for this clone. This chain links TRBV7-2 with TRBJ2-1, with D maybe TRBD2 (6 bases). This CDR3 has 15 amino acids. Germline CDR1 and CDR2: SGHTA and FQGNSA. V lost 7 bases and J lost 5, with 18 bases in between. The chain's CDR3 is CASTLGGAANNEQFF. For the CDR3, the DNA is TGTGCCAGCACCTTGGGAGGAGCGGCGAACAATGAGCAGTTCTTC. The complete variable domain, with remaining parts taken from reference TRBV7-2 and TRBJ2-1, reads GAGVSQSPSNKVTEKGKDVELRCDPISGHTALYWYRQSLGQGLEFLIYFQGNSAPDKSGLPSDRFSAERTGGSVSTLTIQRTQQEDSAVYLCASTLGGAANNEQFFGPGTRLTVL.

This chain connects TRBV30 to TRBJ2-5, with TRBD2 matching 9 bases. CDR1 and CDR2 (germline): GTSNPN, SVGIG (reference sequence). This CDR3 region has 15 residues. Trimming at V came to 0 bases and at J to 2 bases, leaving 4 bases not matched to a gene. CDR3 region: CAWSVGLAGQETQYF. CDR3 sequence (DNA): TGTGCCTGGAGTGTAGGCCTAGCGGGACAAGAGACCCAGTACTTC.

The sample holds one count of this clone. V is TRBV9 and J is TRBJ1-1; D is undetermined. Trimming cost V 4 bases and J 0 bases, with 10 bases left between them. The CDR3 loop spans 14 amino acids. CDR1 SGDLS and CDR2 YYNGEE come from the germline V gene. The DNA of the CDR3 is TGTGCCAGCAGCCCGACGACTGTGAACACTGAAGCTTTCTTT. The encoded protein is CASSPTTVNTEAFF.

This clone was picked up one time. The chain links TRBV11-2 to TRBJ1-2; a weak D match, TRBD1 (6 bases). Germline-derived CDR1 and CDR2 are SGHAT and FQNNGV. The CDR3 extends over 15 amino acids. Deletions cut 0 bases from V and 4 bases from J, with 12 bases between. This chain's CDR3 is CASSLDYRAVYGYTF. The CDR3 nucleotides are TGTGCCAGCAGCTTAGATTACAGGGCCGTCTATGGCTACACCTTC.

As DNA, the CDR3 is TGTGCCAGCAGCTTAGGCGGGCACACCTACAATGAGCAGTTCTTC. Translated: CASSLGGHTYNEQFF. V usage is TRBV7-2 and J usage is TRBJ2-1, with D perhaps TRBD2 (5 bases). Between the trimmed V and J ends, which lost 1 base and 2 bases, there was a span of 9 bases. CDR1 and CDR2 (germline): SGHTA, FQGNSA. The CDR3 length is 15 residues.

For the CDR3, the DNA is TGCGCCAGCAGCTATATGGCCGCGAACACCGGGGAGCTGTTTTTT. It encodes CASSYMAANTGELFF. The chain uses TRBV5-1 and TRBJ2-2; no firm D call. Germline lookup yields CDR1 SGHRS and CDR2 YFSETQ. Trimming took off 3 bases at V and 0 bases at J, with 9 bases between the two ends. The CDR3 length is 15 residues.

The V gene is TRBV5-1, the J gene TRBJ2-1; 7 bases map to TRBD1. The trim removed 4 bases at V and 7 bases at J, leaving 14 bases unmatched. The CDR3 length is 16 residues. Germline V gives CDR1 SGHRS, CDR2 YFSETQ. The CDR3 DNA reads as TGCGCCAGCAGCCACTCCGACAGGGCGTGGGGGAATGAGCAGTTCTTC. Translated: CASSHSDRAWGNEQFF.

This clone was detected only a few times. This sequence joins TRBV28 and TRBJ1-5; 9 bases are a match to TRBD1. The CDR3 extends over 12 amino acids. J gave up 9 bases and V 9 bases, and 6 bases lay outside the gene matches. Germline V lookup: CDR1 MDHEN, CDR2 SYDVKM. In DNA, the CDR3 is TGTGCCAGTCAGGGACAGGGCCGGCCCCAGCATTTT. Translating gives CASQGQGRPQHF.

CDR3 bases: TGTGCCAGCTCACCTAGGACAGGGGATACGCAGTATTTT. Its translation: CASSPRTGDTQYF. V is TRBV18 and J is TRBJ2-3; TRBD1 agrees at 8 bases. This CDR3 contains 13 residues. J lost 6 bases, V lost 3 bases, and 2 bases had no gene match. Germline V CDR1 and CDR2: KGHSH, LQKENI.

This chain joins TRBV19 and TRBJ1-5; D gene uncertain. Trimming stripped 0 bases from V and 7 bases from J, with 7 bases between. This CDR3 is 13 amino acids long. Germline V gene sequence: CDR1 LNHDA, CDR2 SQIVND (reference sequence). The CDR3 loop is CASSIDSVQPQHF. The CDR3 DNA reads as TGTGCCAGTAGTATAGATTCGGTCCAGCCCCAGCATTTT.

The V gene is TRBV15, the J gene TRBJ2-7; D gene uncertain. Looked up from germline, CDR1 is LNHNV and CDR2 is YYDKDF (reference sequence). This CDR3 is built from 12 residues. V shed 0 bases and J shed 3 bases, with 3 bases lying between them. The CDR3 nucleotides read TGTGCCACCAGCAGAGATTTCTACGAGCAGTACTTC. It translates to CATSRDFYEQYF.

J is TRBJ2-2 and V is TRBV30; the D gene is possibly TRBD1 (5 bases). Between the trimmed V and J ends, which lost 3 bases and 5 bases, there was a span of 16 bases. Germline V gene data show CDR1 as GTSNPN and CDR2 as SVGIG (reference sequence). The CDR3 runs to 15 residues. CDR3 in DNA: TGTGCCTGGAGAGTAAGCAGGGCGGATACCGGGGAGCTGTTTTTT. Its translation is CAWRVSRADTGELFF.

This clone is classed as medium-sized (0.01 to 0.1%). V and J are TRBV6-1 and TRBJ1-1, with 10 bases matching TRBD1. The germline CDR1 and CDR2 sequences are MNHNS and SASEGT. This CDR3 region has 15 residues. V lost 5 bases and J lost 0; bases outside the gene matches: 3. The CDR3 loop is CASSRQGAMNTEAFF. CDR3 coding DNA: TGTGCCAGCAGTAGACAGGGGGCCATGAACACTGAAGCTTTCTTT.

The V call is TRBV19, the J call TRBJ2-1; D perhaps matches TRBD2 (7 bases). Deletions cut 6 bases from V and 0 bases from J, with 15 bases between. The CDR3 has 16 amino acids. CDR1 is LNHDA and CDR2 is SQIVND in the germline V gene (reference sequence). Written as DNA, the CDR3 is TGTGCCAGTAGAGGGGGGGACGCGAGCTCCTACAATGAGCAGTTCTTC. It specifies CASRGGDASSYNEQFF.

CDR3 amino acids: CASSLWEREMSGELFF. The CDR3 bases are TGCGCCAGCAGCTTGTGGGAGCGGGAGATGTCCGGGGAGCTGTTTTTT. V usage is TRBV5-1 and J usage is TRBJ2-2; TRBD2 matches at 8 bases. After removal of 1 base from V and 6 bases from J, the junction contained 8 bases not matched to a gene. The CDR3 extends over 16 amino acids. Germline CDR1 SGHRS, CDR2 YFSETQ.

The CDR3 sequence is CASSLSLGGGRSNQPQHF. The CDR3 DNA follows: TGTGCCAGCAGTTTATCTTTAGGGGGCGGGAGAAGCAATCAGCCCCAGCATTTT. This chain connects TRBV27 to TRBJ1-5; the match to TRBD1 covers 7 bases. Trimming cost V 0 bases and J 1 base; bases outside gene matches: 9. The germline V gene encodes CDR1 MNHEY and CDR2 SMNVEV (reference sequence). The CDR3 covers 18 residues.

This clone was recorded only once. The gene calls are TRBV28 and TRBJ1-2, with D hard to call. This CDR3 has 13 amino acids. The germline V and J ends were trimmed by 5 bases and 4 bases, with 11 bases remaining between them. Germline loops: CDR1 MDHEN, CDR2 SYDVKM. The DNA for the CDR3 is TGTGCCAGCAGTCTAGAAAGGCGCTATGGCTACACCTTC. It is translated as CASSLERRYGYTF.

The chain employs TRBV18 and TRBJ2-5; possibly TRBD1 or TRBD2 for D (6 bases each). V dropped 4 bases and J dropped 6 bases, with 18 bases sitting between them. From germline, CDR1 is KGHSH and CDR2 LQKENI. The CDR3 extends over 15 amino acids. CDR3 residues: CASSLDRRGGKTQYF. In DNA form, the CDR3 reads TGTGCCAGCTCACTAGATAGAAGAGGGGGGAAGACCCAGTACTTC.

The CDR3 loop reads CASSYSGGVGFSAQYF. CDR3 sequence (DNA): TGTGCCAGCAGTTACTCGGGGGGTGTAGGTTTTAGTGCGCAGTACTTC. The chain has TRBV6-6 and TRBJ2-7; TRBD2 is a possible D gene (6 bases). The germline V gene encodes CDR1 MNHNY and CDR2 SVGAGI (reference sequence). The CDR3 is 16 amino acids. The ends were cut back, 0 bases at V and 9 bases at J, with 21 bases in the middle.

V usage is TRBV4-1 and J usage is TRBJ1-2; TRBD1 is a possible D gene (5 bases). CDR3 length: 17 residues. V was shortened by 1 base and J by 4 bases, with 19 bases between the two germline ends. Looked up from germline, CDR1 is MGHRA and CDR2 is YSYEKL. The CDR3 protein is CASSQGVAGGGSYGYTF. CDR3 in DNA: TGCGCCAGCAGCCAAGGGGTGGCTGGGGGAGGTTCCTATGGCTACACCTTC.

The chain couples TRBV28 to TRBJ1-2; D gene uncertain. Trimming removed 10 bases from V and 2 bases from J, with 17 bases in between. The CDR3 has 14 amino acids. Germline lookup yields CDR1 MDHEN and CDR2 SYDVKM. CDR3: CATRSWRTNYGYTF. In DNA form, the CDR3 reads TGTGCCACCCGATCTTGGAGAACCAACTATGGCTACACCTTC.

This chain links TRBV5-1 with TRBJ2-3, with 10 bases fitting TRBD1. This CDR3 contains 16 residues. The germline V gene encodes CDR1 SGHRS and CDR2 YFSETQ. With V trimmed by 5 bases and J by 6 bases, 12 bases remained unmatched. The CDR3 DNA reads TGCGCCAGCAGTGGCCGGGACAGGGGAGGGAAGGATACGCAGTATTTT. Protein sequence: CASSGRDRGGKDTQYF.